Following are 8 T cell receptor beta chains from one sample sequenced in a study of cytomegalovirus exposure and HLA in healthy donors. TCRdb keeps only in-frame clones here, not all; method: immunoSEQ multiplex PCR. The sample holds about 150,000 clones, about 86% seen once. The sequenced material came from PBMCs. The source is a human donor in good health.

The V call is TRBV9, the J call TRBJ2-1; 9 nucleotides align to TRBD2. This CDR3 spans 16 amino acids. Germline CDR1 reads SGDLS; CDR2 reads YYNGEE. The V segment lost 4 bases and the J segment 8 bases; nucleotides outside the gene matches: 13. The CDR3 reads CASSPLRGGGVDEQFF. CDR3 coding DNA: TGTGCCAGCAGCCCCCTGCGTGGCGGGGGGGTTGATGAGCAGTTCTTC. Based on the CDR3 plus reference TRBV9 and TRBJ2-1, the full variable domain is DSGVTQTPKHLITATGQRVTLRCSPRSGDLSVYWYQQSLDQGLQFLIQYYNGEERAKGNILERFSAQQFPDLHSELNLSSLELGDSALYFCASSPLRGGGVDEQFFGPGTRLTVL.

V is TRBV7-9 and J is TRBJ2-7, with D maybe TRBD2 (6 bases). This CDR3 region has 13 residues. Germline V gives CDR1 SEHNR, CDR2 FQNEAQ (reference sequence). Trimming cost V 0 bases and J 7 bases, with 10 bases left between them. The DNA for the CDR3 is TGTGCCAGCAGCTTAGCGGGCCTAGCGGAGCAGTACTTC. This translates into CASSLAGLAEQYF.

J is TRBJ1-2 and V is TRBV5-5; perhaps TRBD1 as D (5 bases). Per the germline V gene, CDR1 is SGHKS and CDR2 is YYEKEE (reference sequence). The CDR3 sequence is 17 residues long. Trimming removed 4 bases at V and 4 bases at J, with 23 bases between. The CDR3 reads CASSMDDRDSWGYGYTF. The CDR3 nucleotides are TGTGCCAGCAGCATGGATGACAGAGACTCCTGGGGCTATGGCTACACCTTC.

This sequence joins TRBV7-9 and TRBJ1-2; D gene uncertain. The CDR3 is 14 residues long. CDR1 SEHNR and CDR2 FQNEAQ come from the germline V gene (reference sequence). Trimming cost V 0 bases and J 8 bases, with 13 bases left between them. CDR3 amino acids: CASSLAPESGGYTF. Here the CDR3 DNA reads TGTGCCAGCAGCTTAGCCCCAGAAAGCGGAGGCTACACCTTC. Full variable domain (remainder filled in from reference TRBV7-9 and TRBJ1-2): DTGVSQNPRHKITKRGQNVTFRCDPISEHNRLYWYRQTLGQGPEFLTYFQNEAQLEKSRLLSDRFSAERPKGSFSTLEIQRTEQGDSAMYLCASSLAPESGGYTFGSGTRLTVV.

This clone was detected only once. The V gene is TRBV6-1, the J gene TRBJ1-5, with D tentatively TRBD1 (5 bases). Germline V CDR1 and CDR2: MNHNS, SASEGT. There are 14 residues in the CDR3. The V gene lost 2 bases and the J gene lost 12 bases, with 17 bases spanning the gap. DNA for the CDR3: TGTGCCAGCAGTGAATCCGTCGCTTCGGGGGGCCAGCATTTT. This sequence encodes CASSESVASGGQHF.

This rearrangement joins TRBV25-1 to TRBJ1-1, with a possible D match to TRBD1 (5 bases). This CDR3 region has 15 residues. Looked up from germline, CDR1 is MGHDK and CDR2 is SYGVNS. Trimming removed 5 bases from V and 0 bases from J, with 13 bases in between. The chain's CDR3 is CASSRAGVMNTEAFF. The CDR3 region has the DNA TGTGCCAGCAGTCGGGCGGGGGTCATGAACACTGAAGCTTTCTTT. The variable domain in full, with the rest retrieved from reference TRBV25-1 and TRBJ1-1, is EADIYQTPRYLVIGTGKKITLECSQTMGHDKMYWYQQDPGMELHLIHYSYGVNSTEKGDLSSESTVSRIRTEHFPLTLESARPSHTSQYLCASSRAGVMNTEAFFGQGTRLTVV.

The gene calls are TRBV28 and TRBJ2-7; 10 nucleotides align to TRBD1. Germline CDR1 is MDHEN and CDR2 is SYDVKM. The CDR3 length is 14 residues. V lost 5 bases to trimming and J lost 3 bases; unmatched junction nucleotides: 4. The CDR3 here is CASSRQGAGYEQYF. In nucleotides, the CDR3 is TGTGCCAGCAGTAGACAGGGGGCCGGCTACGAGCAGTACTTC.

The gene calls are TRBV9 and TRBJ2-5; TRBD1 matches at 7 bases. With 4 bases clipped from V and 0 bases from J, the junction kept 6 bases outside the gene matches. CDR1 SGDLS and CDR2 YYNGEE come from the germline V gene. The CDR3 loop spans 15 amino acids. CDR3 coding DNA: TGTGCCAGCAGCAAGGGGGCCGGGAACCAAGAGACCCAGTACTTC. As protein: CASSKGAGNQETQYF.